The next 3 T cell receptor beta chains were all read from a single sample in a study of shared clonotypes between healthy human individuals. The naive CD8 subset, CD45RO-negative cells positively selected for CCR7, excluded terminally differentiated effector memory CD45RA+ cells. Clones were read by immunoSEQ multiplex PCR, and TCRdb kept only the in-frame ones, dropping some. The sample has some 1,900,000 clones; about 95% are singletons. The sequenced sample consisted of naive CD8+ T cells sorted from blood. Source of these receptors: a young man in good health.

This clone was seen only a few times. The chain has TRBV27 and TRBJ1-2, with 9 bases matching TRBD1. CDR3 size: 14 residues. Germline assignment: CDR1 MNHEY and CDR2 SMNVEV (reference sequence). Trimming at V came to 5 bases and at J to 5 bases, leaving 6 bases not matched to a gene. The CDR3 loop reads CASSIGGQGYGYTF. In nucleotides, the CDR3 is TGTGCCAGCAGTATAGGGGGACAGGGTTATGGCTACACCTTC.

The chain joins TRBV19 to TRBJ2-7, with D tentatively TRBD2 (6 bases). V lost 8 bases, J lost 0 bases, and 11 bases lay in between. Germline CDR1 reads LNHDA; CDR2 reads SQIVND (reference sequence). The CDR3 length is 13 residues. In DNA form, the CDR3 reads TGTGCCAGTTCCCACGGGAGCTCCTACGAGCAGTACTTC. It encodes CASSHGSSYEQYF.

The CDR3 sequence is CASSRDRSYEQYF. CDR3 nucleotide sequence: TGCGCCAGCAGCCGGGACCGATCCTACGAGCAGTACTTC. This chain joins TRBV5-1 and TRBJ2-7; perhaps D is TRBD1 or TRBD2 (5 bases each). The germline V and J ends were trimmed by 4 bases and 1 base, with 9 bases remaining between them. Germline V CDR1 and CDR2: SGHRS, YFSETQ. This CDR3 is 13 amino acids long.